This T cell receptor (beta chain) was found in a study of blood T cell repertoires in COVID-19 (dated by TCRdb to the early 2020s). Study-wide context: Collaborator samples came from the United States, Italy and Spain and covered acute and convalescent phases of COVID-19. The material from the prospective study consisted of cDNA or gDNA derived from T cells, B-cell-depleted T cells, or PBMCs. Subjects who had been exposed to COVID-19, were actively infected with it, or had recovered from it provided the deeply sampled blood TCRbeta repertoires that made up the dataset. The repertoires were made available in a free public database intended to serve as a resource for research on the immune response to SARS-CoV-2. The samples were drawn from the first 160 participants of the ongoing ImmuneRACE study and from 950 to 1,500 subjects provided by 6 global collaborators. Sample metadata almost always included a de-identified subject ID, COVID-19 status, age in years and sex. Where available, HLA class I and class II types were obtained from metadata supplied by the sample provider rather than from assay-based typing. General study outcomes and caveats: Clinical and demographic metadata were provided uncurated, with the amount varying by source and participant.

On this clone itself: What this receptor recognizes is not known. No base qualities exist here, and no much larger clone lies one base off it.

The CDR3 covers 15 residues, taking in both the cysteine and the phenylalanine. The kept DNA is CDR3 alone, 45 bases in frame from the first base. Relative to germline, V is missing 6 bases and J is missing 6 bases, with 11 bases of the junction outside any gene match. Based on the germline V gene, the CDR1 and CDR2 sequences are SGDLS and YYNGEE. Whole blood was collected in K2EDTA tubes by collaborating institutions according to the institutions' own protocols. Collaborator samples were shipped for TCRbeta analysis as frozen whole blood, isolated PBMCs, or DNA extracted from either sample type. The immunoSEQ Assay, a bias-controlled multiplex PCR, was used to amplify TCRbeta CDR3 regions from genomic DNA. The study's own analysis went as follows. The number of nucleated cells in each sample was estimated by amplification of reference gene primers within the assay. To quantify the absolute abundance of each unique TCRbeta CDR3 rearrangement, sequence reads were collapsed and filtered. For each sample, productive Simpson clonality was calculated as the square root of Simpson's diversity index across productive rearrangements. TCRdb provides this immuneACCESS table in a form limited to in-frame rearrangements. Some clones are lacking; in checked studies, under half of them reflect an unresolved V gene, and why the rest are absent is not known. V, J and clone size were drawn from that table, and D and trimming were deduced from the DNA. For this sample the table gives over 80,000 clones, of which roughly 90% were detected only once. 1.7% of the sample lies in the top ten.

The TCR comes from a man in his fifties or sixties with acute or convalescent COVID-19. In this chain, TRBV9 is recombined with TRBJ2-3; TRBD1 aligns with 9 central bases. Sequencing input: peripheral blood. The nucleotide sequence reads TGTGCCAGCACTATGAGGACAGGGGCTGGGGATACGCAGTATTTT. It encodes CASTMRTGAGDTQYF.